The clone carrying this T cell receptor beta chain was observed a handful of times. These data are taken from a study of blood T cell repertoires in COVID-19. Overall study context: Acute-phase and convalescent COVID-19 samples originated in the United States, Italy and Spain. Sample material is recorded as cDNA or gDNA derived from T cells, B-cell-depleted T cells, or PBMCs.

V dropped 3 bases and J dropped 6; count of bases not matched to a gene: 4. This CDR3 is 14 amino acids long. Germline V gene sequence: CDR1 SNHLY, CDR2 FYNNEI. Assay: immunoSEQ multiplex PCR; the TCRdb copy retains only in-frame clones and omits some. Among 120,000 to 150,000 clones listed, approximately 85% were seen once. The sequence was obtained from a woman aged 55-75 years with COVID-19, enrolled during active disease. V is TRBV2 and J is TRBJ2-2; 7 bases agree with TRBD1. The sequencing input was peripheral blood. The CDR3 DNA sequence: TGTGCCAGCAGTGACTCAGACAGGGCCGGGGAGCTGTTTTTT. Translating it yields CASSDSDRAGELFF.